The 28 T cell receptor beta chains below were found in one sample sequenced in a study of cytomegalovirus exposure and HLA in healthy donors. The PCR used 60 Vbeta and 13 Jbeta primers. Assay used: immunoSEQ multiplex PCR; TCRdb lists only in-frame clones, some missing. The sample lists some 150,000 clones; approximately 81% were seen once. Sequences were obtained from PBMCs. The receptors shown here come from a woman between 18 and 29 years old in good health and CMV-seronegative.

The chain carries TRBV5-1 and TRBJ2-1; 12 nucleotides align to TRBD2. Germline CDR1 is SGHRS and CDR2 is YFSETQ. CDR3 length: 15 residues. The V and J ends lost 0 bases and 9 bases, in that order; junction bases with no gene match: 4. This CDR3 reads CASSLVASGRGEQFF. CDR3 sequence (DNA): TGCGCCAGCAGCTTGGTGGCTAGCGGGAGGGGTGAGCAGTTCTTC.

This clone occurred a few times. An end of the junction differs from the germline gene, which may be a read error. The chain carries TRBV6-1 and TRBJ2-3; 7 bases map to TRBD1. The CDR3 length is 15 residues. Looked up from germline, CDR1 is MNHNS and CDR2 is SASEGT. This CDR3 is CASNEGGFMKDTQYF. CDR3 sequence (DNA): TGTGCCAGCAATGAAGGGGGCTTTATGAAAGATACGCAGTATTTT.

In the case of this clone: In the same sample, other DNA sequences code for this CDR3. V and J are TRBV18 and TRBJ1-2, with TRBD1 matching 7 bases. CDR1 KGHSH and CDR2 LQKENI come from the germline V gene. This CDR3 region has 14 residues. V trimming: 2 bases; J trimming: 8 bases; junction bases outside the gene matches: 8. The CDR3 loop is CASSPRLDRDGYTF. The DNA of the CDR3 is TGTGCCAGCTCACCAAGACTCGACAGGGACGGCTACACCTTC.

This clone has more than one count but fewer than ten. The rearrangement joins TRBV6-5 to TRBJ2-2, with D perhaps TRBD1 (7 bases). In germline, CDR1 is MNHEY, CDR2 SVGAGI. The CDR3 length is 13 residues. V was pared by 2 bases and J by 8 bases, with 9 bases between. DNA for the CDR3: TGTGCCAGCAGTTACCAGGGGGGTGGGGAGCTGTTTTTT. Translation gives CASSYQGGGELFF.

The V call is TRBV5-4, the J call TRBJ1-5, with D possibly matching TRBD1 (5 bases). Per the germline V gene, CDR1 is SGHNT and CDR2 is YYREEE (reference sequence). This CDR3 contains 15 residues. V was trimmed by 4 bases and J by 6 bases, leaving 17 bases between them. This CDR3 reads CASSLQGAVAQPQHF. Written as DNA, the CDR3 is TGTGCCAGCAGCCTTCAGGGTGCGGTGGCTCAGCCCCAGCATTTT.

In its sample, this clone was seen a few times. The gene calls are TRBV4-1 and TRBJ2-3, with a tentative D call TRBD1 (6 bases). This CDR3 is 17 amino acids long. Germline V lookup: CDR1 MGHRA, CDR2 YSYEKL. V was shortened by 0 bases and J by 7 bases, with 20 bases between the two germline ends. Written as DNA, the CDR3 is TGCGCCAGCAGCCAAGATCTTAAACAGGGCAGTTTGAATACGCAGTATTTT. As protein: CASSQDLKQGSLNTQYF.

The rearrangement links TRBV7-2 to TRBJ1-5; D remains ambiguous. The germline V gene has CDR1 SGHTA and CDR2 FQGNSA. Trimming cost V 5 bases and J 4 bases, with 3 bases left between them. This CDR3 is built from 11 residues. CDR3 amino acids: CASSRNQPQHF. In nucleotides, the CDR3 is TGTGCCAGCAGCCGTAATCAGCCCCAGCATTTT.

This chain uses TRBV29-1 with TRBJ2-7; D is possibly TRBD2 (5 bases). Germline V gene lookup returns CDR1 SQVTM and CDR2 ANQGSEA. The V end lost 3 bases, the J end lost 0 bases, and 9 bases lay between the germline ends. This CDR3 has 13 residues. CDR3 region: CSVELLASYEQYF. CDR3 DNA: TGCAGCGTTGAGCTGCTAGCCTCCTACGAGCAGTACTTC.

This clone showed up just once. This chain uses TRBV5-8 with TRBJ2-1, with a possible D match to TRBD1 (7 bases). The CDR3 sequence is 15 residues long. CDR1 SGHTS and CDR2 YDEGEE come from the germline V gene. V lost 1 base and J lost 6, with 14 bases in between. The CDR3 nucleotides are TGTGCCAGCAGCTTGTTGGCAGGGGGGTTCAATGAGCAGTTCTTC. As protein: CASSLLAGGFNEQFF.

This clone was observed a single time. The genes are TRBV2 and TRBJ2-7; 7 nucleotides align to TRBD2. V shed 4 bases, J shed 9 bases, and the junction held 9 bases outside the gene matches. CDR3 length: 13 amino acids. Per germline, CDR1 SNHLY and CDR2 FYNNEI. CDR3 residues: CASSASRGLSQYF. The CDR3 nucleotides read TGTGCCAGCAGTGCCTCGCGGGGGTTATCGCAGTACTTC.

The rearrangement links TRBV28 to TRBJ2-3; TRBD2 matches 12 bases. Germline values: CDR1 MDHEN, CDR2 SYDVKM. Unmatched junction bases numbered 6, after V lost 6 bases and J lost 2 bases. This CDR3 is 16 amino acids long. Here the CDR3 reads CASSRRLAGATDTQYF. As DNA, the CDR3 is TGTGCCAGCAGCCGTCGACTAGCGGGAGCCACAGATACGCAGTATTTT.

This chain uses TRBV28 with TRBJ1-2; D ambiguous. Trimming took off 1 base at V and 7 bases at J, with 10 bases between the two ends. Germline CDR1 and CDR2: MDHEN and SYDVKM. The CDR3 contains 13 residues. CDR3 bases: TGTGCCAGCAGTTTATCCGGGAGGGCTGGCTACACCTTC. As protein: CASSLSGRAGYTF.

This sequence joins TRBV10-1 and TRBJ2-5, with 7 bases that match TRBD1. V lost 3 bases to trimming and J lost 4 bases; unmatched junction nucleotides: 8. Germline assignment: CDR1 WNHNN and CDR2 SYGVQD (reference sequence). The CDR3 loop spans 15 amino acids. CDR3 loop: CASSDGRGKSETQYF. DNA of the CDR3: TGCGCCAGCAGTGACGGCAGGGGGAAATCAGAGACCCAGTACTTC.

The chain employs TRBV7-8 and TRBJ1-4; a weak D match, TRBD1 (6 bases). This CDR3 contains 15 residues. V lost 7 bases, J lost 4 bases, and 16 bases lay in between. Per germline, CDR1 SGHVS and CDR2 FQNEAQ. CDR3 sequence (DNA): TGTGCCAGCACCCCCCGGGACAACAATAATGAAAAACTGTTTTTT. It codes for CASTPRDNNNEKLFF.

This clone has more than one count but fewer than ten. The J gene is TRBJ1-3, the V gene TRBV4-3; 7 nucleotides match TRBD1. The J segment lost 3 bases and the V segment lost 4 bases, leaving 12 bases of the junction unmatched. Germline CDR1 LGHNA, CDR2 YSLEER. This CDR3 contains 17 residues. The chain's CDR3 is CASSPSGQPGRGNTIYF. In DNA form, the CDR3 reads TGCGCCAGCAGCCCGTCGGGACAGCCAGGCCGTGGAAACACCATATATTTT.

The chain carries TRBV2 and TRBJ1-1; TRBD1 aligns across 10 bases. CDR1 SNHLY and CDR2 FYNNEI come from the germline V gene. The CDR3 spans 16 residues. Trimming removed 9 bases from V and 1 base from J; junction bases left unmatched: 11. For the CDR3, the DNA is TGTGCCAGTACGGGACAGGGGACAATGAGGAACACTGAAGCTTTCTTT. Amino acid sequence: CASTGQGTMRNTEAFF. The entire variable domain, with the rest obtained from reference TRBV2 and TRBJ1-1, is as follows: EPEVTQTPSHQVTQMGQEVILRCVPISNHLYFYWYRQILGQKVEFLVSFYNNEISEKSEIFDDQFSVERPDGSNFTLKIRSTKLEDSAMYFCASTGQGTMRNTEAFFGQGTRLTVV.

This chain joins TRBV7-2 and TRBJ2-5; 8 nucleotides align to TRBD1. The junction had 11 bases not matched to a gene; V was cut back by 5 bases and J by 6 bases. The CDR3 sequence is 15 residues long. Germline V gene sequence: CDR1 SGHTA, CDR2 FQGNSA. CDR3 protein: CASSDHQGAPKTQYF. The CDR3 DNA is TGTGCCAGCAGCGATCATCAGGGGGCGCCGAAGACCCAGTACTTC.

The chain joins TRBV28 to TRBJ2-7; maybe TRBD2 (7 bases). Germline V lookup: CDR1 MDHEN, CDR2 SYDVKM. Trimming took off 6 bases at V and 5 bases at J, with 17 bases between the two ends. This CDR3 is built from 14 residues. The CDR3 is CASSWGGAGNEQYF. DNA for the CDR3: TGTGCCAGCAGCTGGGGGGGGGCCGGTAACGAGCAGTACTTC.

This chain connects TRBV5-1 to TRBJ2-5; 11 bases agree with TRBD2. The J call is doubtful: the DNA matches TRBJ2-7 better. Germline assignment: CDR1 SGHRS and CDR2 YFSETQ. This CDR3 has 15 residues. CDR3 DNA sequence: TGCGCCAGCAGCTTGGAGGGACTAGCGGACTACGAGCAGTACTTC. Protein: CASSLEGLADYEQYF.

This chain links TRBV4-2 with TRBJ1-2, with D possibly TRBD1 on 5 matching bases. The CDR3 totals 14 residues. V shed 5 bases and J shed 4 bases, with 14 bases lying between them. Germline CDR1 is LGHNA and CDR2 is YNFKEQ. The CDR3 sequence is CASSSRGEAYGYTF. The CDR3, as DNA: TGTGCCAGCAGCTCCCGGGGGGAAGCCTATGGCTACACCTTC.

V and J are TRBV27 and TRBJ2-4; 11 nucleotides match TRBD2. CDR3 size: 18 residues. The V segment lost 4 bases and the J segment 0 bases; nucleotides outside the gene matches: 8. Germline V gene sequence: CDR1 MNHEY, CDR2 SMNVEV (reference sequence). Here the CDR3 DNA reads TGTGCCAGCAGTTCCACCGGGACTAGCGGAACAGCCAAAAACATTCAGTACTTC. Translating gives CASSSTGTSGTAKNIQYF.

The genes are TRBV5-1 and TRBJ2-3; 8 bases match TRBD2. Germline CDR1 reads SGHRS; CDR2 reads YFSETQ. The CDR3 contains 16 residues. V shed 0 bases, J shed 1 base, and the junction held 4 bases outside the gene matches. The CDR3 DNA is TGCGCCAGCAGCTTGGGGGCTAGCGGGCGCACAGATACGCAGTATTTT. Translating it yields CASSLGASGRTDTQYF.

The count of this clone is one. The genes are TRBV5-8 and TRBJ1-2; D is perhaps TRBD1 (6 bases). CDR3 length: 14 amino acids. Trimming pared 2 bases from V and 4 bases from J, leaving 12 bases between. Germline CDR1 reads SGHTS; CDR2 reads YDEGEE. This CDR3 is CASSFTGSSYGYTF. DNA for the CDR3: TGTGCCAGCAGCTTCACAGGGAGTTCCTATGGCTACACCTTC.

V usage is TRBV27 and J usage is TRBJ2-7, with 7 bases aligning to TRBD1. Germline loops: CDR1 MNHEY, CDR2 SMNVEV (reference sequence). Trimming removed 4 bases from V and 0 bases from J; junction bases left unmatched: 6. The CDR3 runs 15 residues. Here the CDR3 reads CASSSNRGRSYEQYF. DNA for the CDR3: TGTGCCAGCAGTTCAAACAGGGGCCGCTCCTACGAGCAGTACTTC.

V and J are TRBV7-2 and TRBJ2-2; 10 bases align to TRBD2. Germline V gene sequence: CDR1 SGHTA, CDR2 FQGNSA. The CDR3 runs 15 residues. V lost 4 bases to trimming and J lost 4 bases; unmatched junction nucleotides: 3. In DNA form, the CDR3 reads TGTGCCAGCAGCTCTCTAGCGGGGGCCACCGGGGAGCTGTTTTTT. Translating gives CASSSLAGATGELFF.

V usage is TRBV30 and J usage is TRBJ1-3; TRBD1 matches at 8 bases. This CDR3 comprises 15 residues. The trim removed 0 bases at V and 8 bases at J, leaving 9 bases unmatched. Germline CDR1 is GTSNPN and CDR2 is SVGIG (reference sequence). CDR3 bases: TGTGCCTGGAGTGTACTTCCCCCGGACAGGGACACCATATATTTT. As protein: CAWSVLPPDRDTIYF.

This clone appeared a few times. V and J are TRBV5-4 and TRBJ1-2, with D maybe TRBD1 (5 bases). This CDR3 is built from 16 residues. Germline CDR1 SGHNT, CDR2 YYREEE (reference sequence). Trimming removed 4 bases from V and 3 bases from J, with 19 bases in between. This chain's CDR3 is CASSVVGGEVDYGYTF. The CDR3, as DNA: TGTGCCAGCAGCGTTGTTGGGGGGGAGGTGGACTATGGCTACACCTTC.

The chain has TRBV7-2 and TRBJ2-2, with 8 nucleotides matching TRBD1. Germline V gives CDR1 SGHTA, CDR2 FQGNSA. This CDR3 contains 16 residues. V gave up 5 bases and J gave up 2 bases; unmatched junction bases: 7. CDR3 sequence: CASSLTGTGNTGELFF. CDR3 DNA sequence: TGTGCCAGCAGCCTAACAGGGACAGGCAACACCGGGGAGCTGTTTTTT.